This T cell receptor (beta chain) was captured in a study of blood T cell repertoires in COVID-19. Study-level background: COVID-19 samples, acute and convalescent, were from the United States, Italy and Spain. PBMCs, B-cell-depleted T cells, or T cells were the source of the cDNA or gDNA that made up the material.

This clone was seen only once. Germline trimming cut 9 bases from V and 8 bases from J; bases unmatched to any gene: 6. CDR3 length equals 12 residues. Germline assignment: CDR1 MNHEY and CDR2 SVGAGI. How the authors handled the data: Quantification of nucleated cells was approximated via reference gene primer amplification. The repertoire was sequenced with immunoSEQ multiplex PCR; TCRdb's copy has only in-frame clones and lacks some. V, J and clone size were drawn from that table, and D and trimming were deduced from the DNA. The sample gives more than 25,000 clones, 84% of which show up once; 9% to 10% is in the top ten.

The TCR sequence derives from an elderly man with active COVID-19. The rearrangement joins TRBV6-5 to TRBJ2-1; 8 bases are a match to TRBD1. The sample taken for sequencing was peripheral blood. The CDR3 DNA reads as TGTGCCAGTAGGACAGGGCCATATGAGCAGTTCTTC. Amino acids: CASRTGPYEQFF.